This T cell receptor (beta chain) comes out of a study of blood T cell repertoires in COVID-19. Across the study: Samples came from the United States, Italy and Spain, spanning acute and convalescent COVID-19. PBMCs, B-cell-depleted T cells, or T cells were the source of the cDNA or gDNA that made up the material.

Original processing notes: The authors estimated nucleated cell counts from reference gene primer amplification. Clones were sequenced by immunoSEQ multiplex PCR, and TCRdb holds only the in-frame ones, with some missing. V, J and clone size are taken as reported in that table, and D and trimming were inferred from the DNA itself. The sample lists 190,000 or so clones, about 85% occurring once. Unmatched junction bases numbered 7, after V lost 4 bases and J lost 0 bases. The CDR3 length is 16 residues. In germline, CDR1 is SGHTA, CDR2 FQGNSA. This clonotype was obtained from a woman over 75 with acute or convalescent COVID-19. The chain is built from TRBV7-2 and TRBJ2-7, with 9 positions matching TRBD2. The sample comprised peripheral blood. CDR3 residues: CASSSPGGGASYEQYF. The CDR3 nucleotides read TGTGCCAGCAGCTCCCCGGGCGGGGGGGCCTCCTACGAGCAGTACTTC.